Listed below are T cell receptor beta chains from one sample, sequenced in a study of response to subunit inactivated influenza vaccine. One entry per CDR3 protein, called by TCRdb with MiXCR from the RT-PCR reads. The repertoire includes about 780,000 distinct CDR3 sequences, approximately 17% of them detected once, and approximately 10% sits in the top ten. The sample was PBMCs from blood, taken 4 to 6 days after vaccination. The receptors were sampled from a man aged 50 to 59 who received an inactivated influenza vaccine. Both conserved end residues are part of each CDR3. The D gene is left open where the match is weak. The size of a clone is reported for some rows only, either as once, few or many, or as a class for expanded clones.

J,V,size,D,CDR3,DNA
TRBJ1-1,TRBV5-6,.,.,CASSLATGHEAFF,TGTGCCAGCAGCTTGGCTACAGGACATGAAGCTTTCTTT
TRBJ2-7,TRBV20-1,.,TRBD2,CSSTDIPTSGYEQYF,TGCAGTTCTACTGATATACCGACTAGCGGTTACGAGCAGTACTTC
TRBJ2-3,TRBV9,.,.,CASSVHLTDTQYF,TGTGCCAGCAGCGTTCACCTCACAGATACGCAGTATTTT
TRBJ2-7,TRBV29-1,few,TRBD2,CSVENRGGGSYEQYF,TGCAGCGTTGAAAATCGGGGCGGGGGGTCCTACGAGCAGTACTTC
TRBJ2-1,TRBV20-1,.,.,CSARDLRQRSYNEQFF,TGCAGTGCTAGAGATCTTCGACAGCGCTCCTACAATGAGCAGTTCTTC
TRBJ2-3,TRBV12-3/TRBV12-4,many,.,CASSFGVVTDTQYF,TGTGCCAGCAGTTTTGGGGTCGTAACAGATACGCAGTATTTT
TRBJ1-3,TRBV12-3/TRBV12-4,many,.,CASTPRASSGNTIYF,TGTGCCAGCACCCCAAGAGCCTCCTCTGGAAACACCATATATTTT
TRBJ2-5,TRBV7-2,.,.,CASSKDREQTETQYF,TGTGCCAGCAGCAAAGACCGGGAACAGACAGAGACCCAGTACTTC
TRBJ2-3,TRBV15,few,TRBD2,CATSRAGGGTDTQYF,TGTGCCACCAGCAGAGCGGGGGGAGGCACAGATACGCAGTATTTT
TRBJ2-3,TRBV20-1,many,.,CSASSPDTQYF,TGCAGTGCTAGTTCTCCAGATACGCAGTATTTT
TRBJ1-5,TRBV11-2,.,.,CASSLDSSGYKHQPQHF,TGTGCCAGCAGCTTAGACTCCTCAGGGTATAAGCATCAGCCCCAGCATTTT
TRBJ1-2,TRBV5-1,few,TRBD1,CASSGTEYGYTF,TGCGCCAGCAGCGGGACAGAATATGGCTACACCTTC
TRBJ2-7,TRBV28,.,TRBD1,CASRTGDGYEQYF,TGTGCCAGCAGAACAGGGGACGGCTACGAGCAGTACTTC
TRBJ1-5,TRBV28,.,.,CASTGVINQPQHF,TGTGCCAGCACCGGGGTTATCAATCAGCCCCAGCATTTT
TRBJ2-1,TRBV4-2,few,.,CASSPTPSDEQFF,TGTGCCAGCAGCCCGACCCCTAGCGATGAGCAGTTCTTC
TRBJ2-7,TRBV29-1,few,TRBD1,CSVRTGPYEQYF,TGCAGCGTGAGGACAGGGCCCTACGAGCAGTACTTC
TRBJ1-6,TRBV12-3/TRBV12-4,many,.,CASSPRWEGYNSPLHF,TGTGCCAGCAGTCCCCGGTGGGAGGGATACAATTCACCCCTCCACTTT
TRBJ2-2,TRBV7-2,few,.,CASSSVGGTTGELFF,TGTGCCAGCAGCTCGGTCGGTGGGACCACCGGGGAGCTGTTTTTT
TRBJ1-1,TRBV7-9,few,.,CASSQVVGAEAFF,TGTGCCAGCAGCCAGGTCGTTGGCGCTGAAGCTTTCTTT
TRBJ2-5,TRBV7-9,.,TRBD1,CASSSPTGSQETQYF,TGTGCCAGCAGCTCCCCGACAGGGTCGCAAGAGACCCAGTACTTC
TRBJ2-1,TRBV9,.,TRBD2,CASSVIGLAGNNEQFF,TGTGCCAGCAGCGTAATCGGACTAGCGGGGAACAATGAGCAGTTCTTC
TRBJ2-3,TRBV24-1,few,TRBD1,CATSAGTGGFRSTDTQYF,TGTGCCACCAGCGCAGGGACAGGGGGCTTTAGGAGCACAGATACGCAGTATTTT
TRBJ2-2,TRBV11-2,.,.,CASSSLFVGAIRRGELFF,TGTGCCAGCAGCTCCTTATTTGTGGGGGCGATCAGACGCGGGGAGCTGTTTTTT
TRBJ2-7,TRBV27,few,TRBD1,CASSLGTGFYEQYF,TGTGCCAGCAGTTTGGGGACAGGGTTTTACGAGCAGTACTTC
TRBJ1-6,TRBV20-1,.,.,CSALEGSNSPLHF,TGCAGTGCGCTCGAGGGTAGTAACTCACCCCTCCACTTT
TRBJ2-5,TRBV10-3,.,.,CAISESRGQETQYF,TGTGCCATCAGTGAGTCCCGGGGTCAGGAGACCCAGTACTTC
TRBJ1-1,TRBV5-1,.,.,CASRVRTGSAEAFF,TGCGCCAGCAGAGTAAGAACAGGGTCGGCCGAAGCTTTCTTT
TRBJ1-2,TRBV5-1,few,.,CASSPEGTAYGYTF,TGCGCCAGCAGCCCCGAGGGGACCGCTTATGGCTACACCTTC
TRBJ2-7,TRBV7-2,.,TRBD2,CASSLSPRAGGSEQYF,TGTGCCAGCAGCTTATCCCCCAGGGCGGGAGGTTCCGAGCAGTACTTC
TRBJ1-5,TRBV6-1,few,TRBD1,CASSSRGPGTGNQPQHF,TGTGCCAGCAGCTCCCGGGGGCCCGGGACAGGCAATCAGCCCCAGCATTTT
TRBJ2-7,TRBV2,.,.,CASSASASYEQYF,TGTGCCAGCAGTGCGAGCGCCTCCTACGAGCAGTACTTC
TRBJ1-3,TRBV6-5,few,.,CASSSGDGNTIYF,TGTGCCAGCAGTTCGGGGGATGGAAACACCATATATTTT
TRBJ2-1,TRBV20-1,.,TRBD2,CSARQWTSGGWQFF,TGCAGTGCCCGTCAGTGGACTAGCGGGGGGTGGCAGTTCTTC
TRBJ2-7,TRBV24-1,.,TRBD2,CATSDSGLVLNEQYF,TGTGCCACCAGTGATTCTGGACTAGTACTTAACGAGCAGTACTTC
TRBJ2-4,TRBV20-1,few,.,CSAREGHGKNIQYF,TGCAGTGCTAGAGAGGGGCATGGCAAAAACATTCAGTACTTC
TRBJ1-3,TRBV7-9,few,TRBD1,CASSLGQIGNTIYF,TGTGCCAGCAGCCTGGGACAGATCGGAAACACCATATATTTT
TRBJ2-7,TRBV20-1,.,.,CSASVTGRPYEQYF,TGCAGTGCTAGCGTAACGGGACGGCCCTACGAGCAGTACTTC
TRBJ2-5,TRBV20-1,many,.,CSARAASSRSKETQYF,TGCAGTGCTAGAGCAGCTAGCTCTCGGTCTAAAGAGACCCAGTACTTC
TRBJ2-6,TRBV4-3,few,.,CASSQEPGSSGANVLTF,TGCGCCAGCAGCCAAGAACCTGGATCCTCTGGGGCCAACGTCCTGACTTTC
TRBJ1-5,TRBV20-1,.,.,CSAVTGVQPQHF,TGCAGTGCCGTGACAGGCGTACAGCCCCAGCATTTT
TRBJ2-1,TRBV19,.,TRBD2,CASSTTPLAGYNEQFF,TGTGCCAGTAGCACCACGCCGCTAGCGGGGTACAATGAGCAGTTCTTC
TRBJ2-7,TRBV19,few,TRBD2,CARGEGPSYEQYF,TGTGCCAGGGGGGAGGGCCCGTCCTACGAGCAGTACTTC
TRBJ2-7,TRBV7-2,.,.,CASSPSFSGASSYEQYF,TGTGCCAGCAGCCCCTCCTTTTCGGGGGCCAGCTCCTACGAGCAGTACTTC
TRBJ1-1,TRBV20-1,few,TRBD1,CSAGTGGSTEAFF,TGCAGTGCCGGGACAGGCGGAAGCACTGAAGCTTTCTTT
TRBJ1-1,TRBV20-1,.,.,CSAREGHLNTEAFF,TGCAGTGCTAGAGAGGGACATCTGAACACTGAAGCTTTCTTT
TRBJ2-7,TRBV11-2,few,.,CASSSFAGHKPYEQYF,TGTGCCAGCAGCTCCTTTGCCGGACACAAACCCTACGAGCAGTACTTC
TRBJ2-7,TRBV20-1,few,.,CSAPDGDTGGSYEQYF,TGCAGTGCGCCGGACGGGGACACGGGCGGGTCCTACGAGCAGTACTTC
TRBJ2-7,TRBV7-2,few,.,CASSLSPSPNYEQYF,TGTGCCAGCAGCTTATCCCCCTCGCCCAACTACGAGCAGTACTTC
TRBJ2-5,TRBV5-1,few,.,CASSLAGTAGQETQYF,TGCGCCAGCAGCTTGGCCGGGACGGCGGGTCAGGAGACCCAGTACTTC
TRBJ1-1,TRBV7-2,.,TRBD1,CASSAQQGASTEAFF,TGTGCCAGCAGCGCCCAACAGGGGGCGAGCACTGAAGCTTTCTTT
TRBJ1-2,TRBV11-2,few,.,CASRRGGGRNYGYTF,TGTGCCAGCAGGCGGGGAGGGGGGCGTAACTATGGCTACACCTTC
TRBJ1-6,TRBV20-1,few,TRBD1,CSARDLEGANLGPLHF,TGCAGTGCTAGAGATCTTGAGGGGGCTAATTTGGGGCCCCTCCACTTT
TRBJ2-1,TRBV9,few,TRBD2,CASSATGTSGRSSYNEQFF,TGTGCCAGCAGCGCAACCGGGACTAGCGGGAGGAGCTCCTACAATGAGCAGTTCTTC
TRBJ2-1,TRBV19,few,TRBD2,CASTEALTSAYNEQFF,TGTGCCAGTACCGAGGCCCTGACTAGCGCCTACAATGAGCAGTTCTTC
TRBJ1-1,TRBV4-1,many,.,CASSPGPLNTEAFF,TGCGCCAGCAGCCCCGGGCCCCTGAACACTGAAGCTTTCTTT